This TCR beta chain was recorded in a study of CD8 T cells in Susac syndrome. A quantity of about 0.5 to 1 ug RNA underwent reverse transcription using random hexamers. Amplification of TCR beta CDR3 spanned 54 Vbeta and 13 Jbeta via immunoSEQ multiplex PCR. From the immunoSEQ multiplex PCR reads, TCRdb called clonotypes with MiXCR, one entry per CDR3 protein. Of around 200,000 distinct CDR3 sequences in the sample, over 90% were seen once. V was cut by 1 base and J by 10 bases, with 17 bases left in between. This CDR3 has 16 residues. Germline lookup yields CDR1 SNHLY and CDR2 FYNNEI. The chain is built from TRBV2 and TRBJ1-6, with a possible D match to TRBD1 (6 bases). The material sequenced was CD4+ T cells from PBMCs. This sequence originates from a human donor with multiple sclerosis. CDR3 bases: TGTGCCAGCAGTGAAGATTCGACAGGCGTGGGGTCACCCCTCCACTTT. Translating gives CASSEDSTGVGSPLHF.